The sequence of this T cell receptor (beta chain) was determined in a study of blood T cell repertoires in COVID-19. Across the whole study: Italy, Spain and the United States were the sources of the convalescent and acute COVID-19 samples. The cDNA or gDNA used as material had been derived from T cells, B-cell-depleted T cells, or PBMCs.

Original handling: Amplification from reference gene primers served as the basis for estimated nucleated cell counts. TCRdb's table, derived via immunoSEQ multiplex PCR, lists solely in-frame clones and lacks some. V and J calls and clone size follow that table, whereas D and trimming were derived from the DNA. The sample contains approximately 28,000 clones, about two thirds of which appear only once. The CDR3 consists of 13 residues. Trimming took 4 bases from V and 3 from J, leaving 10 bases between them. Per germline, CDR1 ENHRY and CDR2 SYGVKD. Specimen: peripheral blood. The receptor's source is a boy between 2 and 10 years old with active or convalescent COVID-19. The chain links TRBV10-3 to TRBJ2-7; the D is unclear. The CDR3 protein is CAISAITVYEQYF. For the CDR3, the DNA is TGTGCCATCAGTGCGATAACAGTCTACGAGCAGTACTTC.